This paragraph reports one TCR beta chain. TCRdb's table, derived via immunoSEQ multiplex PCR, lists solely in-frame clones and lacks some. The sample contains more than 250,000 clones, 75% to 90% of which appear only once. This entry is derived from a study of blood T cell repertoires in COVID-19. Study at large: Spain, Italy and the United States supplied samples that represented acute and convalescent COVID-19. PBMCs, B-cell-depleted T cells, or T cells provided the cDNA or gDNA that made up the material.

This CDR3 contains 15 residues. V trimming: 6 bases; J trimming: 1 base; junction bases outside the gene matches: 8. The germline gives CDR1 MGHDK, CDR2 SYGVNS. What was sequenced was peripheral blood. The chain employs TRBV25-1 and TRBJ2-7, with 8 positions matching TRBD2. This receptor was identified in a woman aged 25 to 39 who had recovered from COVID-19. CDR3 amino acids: CASSYGGGPSYEQYF. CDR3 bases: TGTGCCAGCAGCTACGGGGGGGGGCCTTCCTACGAGCAGTACTTC.